The clone carrying this T cell receptor (beta chain) came up once. Antigen specificity is unknown. Only in-frame clones appear in the TCRdb table, and some are missing; sequencing was by immunoSEQ multiplex PCR. Counted here are about 350,000 clones, approximately 90% occurring once; the ten biggest clones make up about 4.6%. The sample is drawn from a study of Ad26.COV2.S vaccination and SARS-CoV-2 variants. Study as a whole: Ad26.COV2.S, an intramuscular injection, was given once or twice 56 days apart.

Study outcomes and limitations: Once vaccination had occurred, spike-specific CD8+ and CD4+ T cell responses reportedly showed substantial breadth. Comparability of non-spike TCR breadth was observed across vaccine and placebo recipients.

CDR1 and CDR2 (germline): SNHLY, FYNNEI. Deletions cut 3 bases from V and 0 bases from J, with 9 bases between. CDR3 size: 16 residues. Treatment here: roughly 20 received Ad26.COV2.S at low or high dose, single or two shots; five or six received placebo; per-sample allocation not given. Day 63 after the first vaccine or placebo injection was the time point for sampling. What was given as vaccine was an Ad26 vector encoding Wuhan-strain SARS-CoV-2 spike. This TCR came from a person aged 18 to 59 who received the Ad26.COV2.S COVID-19 vaccine or a placebo. The V and J genes are TRBV2 and TRBJ2-6; D is possibly TRBD1 or TRBD2 (5 bases each). The sample consisted of peripheral blood, taken in a trial of Ad26.COV2.S vaccine versus placebo. The DNA for the CDR3 is TGTGCCAGCAGTGACACGGGACGCTCTGGGGCCAACGTCCTGACTTTC. It translates to CASSDTGRSGANVLTF.